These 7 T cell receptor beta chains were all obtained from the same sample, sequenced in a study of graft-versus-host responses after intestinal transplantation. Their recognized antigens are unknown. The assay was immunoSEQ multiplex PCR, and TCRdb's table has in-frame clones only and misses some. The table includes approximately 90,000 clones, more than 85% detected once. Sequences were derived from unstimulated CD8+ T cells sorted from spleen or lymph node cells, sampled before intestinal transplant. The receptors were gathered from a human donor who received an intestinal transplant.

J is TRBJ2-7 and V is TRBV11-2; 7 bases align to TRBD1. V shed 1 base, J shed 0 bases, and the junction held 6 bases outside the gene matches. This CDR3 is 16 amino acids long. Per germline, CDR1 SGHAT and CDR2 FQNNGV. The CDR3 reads CASSLGSAGGSYEQYF. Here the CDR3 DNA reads TGTGCCAGCAGCTTAGGGTCGGCAGGGGGCTCCTACGAGCAGTACTTC.

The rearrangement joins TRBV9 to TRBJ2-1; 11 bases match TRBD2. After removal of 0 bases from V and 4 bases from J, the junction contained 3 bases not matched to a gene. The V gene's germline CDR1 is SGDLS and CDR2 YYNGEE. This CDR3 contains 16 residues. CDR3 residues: CASSVGLAGGYNEQFF. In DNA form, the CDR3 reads TGTGCCAGCAGCGTAGGGCTAGCGGGGGGTTACAATGAGCAGTTCTTC.

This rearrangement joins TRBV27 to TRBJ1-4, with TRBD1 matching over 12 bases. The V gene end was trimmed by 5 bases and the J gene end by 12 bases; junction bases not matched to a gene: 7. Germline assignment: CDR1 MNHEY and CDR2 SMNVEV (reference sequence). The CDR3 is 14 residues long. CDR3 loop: CASSPGTGGWELFF. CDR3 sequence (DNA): TGTGCCAGCAGTCCCGGGACAGGGGGCTGGGAACTGTTTTTT. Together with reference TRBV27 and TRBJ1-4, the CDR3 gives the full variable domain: EAQVTQNPRYLITVTGKKLTVTCSQNMNHEYMSWYRQDPGLGLRQIYYSMNVEVTDKGDVPEGYKVSRKEKRNFPLILESPSPNQTSLYFCASSPGTGGWELFFGSGTQLSVL.

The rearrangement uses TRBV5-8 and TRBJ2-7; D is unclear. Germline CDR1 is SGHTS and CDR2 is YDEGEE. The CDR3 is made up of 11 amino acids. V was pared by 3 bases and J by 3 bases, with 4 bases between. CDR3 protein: CASSYNYEQYF. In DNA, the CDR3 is TGTGCCAGCAGCTATAACTACGAGCAGTACTTC. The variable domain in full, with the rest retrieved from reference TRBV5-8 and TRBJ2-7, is EAGVTQSPTHLIKTRGQQATLRCSPISGHTSVYWYQQALGLGLQFLLWYDEGEERNRGNFPPRFSGRQFPNYSSELNVNALELEDSALYLCASSYNYEQYFGPGTRLTVT.

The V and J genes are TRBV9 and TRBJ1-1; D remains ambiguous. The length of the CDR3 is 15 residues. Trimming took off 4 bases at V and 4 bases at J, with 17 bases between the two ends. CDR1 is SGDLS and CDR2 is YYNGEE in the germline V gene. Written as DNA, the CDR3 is TGTGCCAGCAGCCCCCCGGGGTCCTCGGGCACTGAAGCTTTCTTT. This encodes CASSPPGSSGTEAFF.

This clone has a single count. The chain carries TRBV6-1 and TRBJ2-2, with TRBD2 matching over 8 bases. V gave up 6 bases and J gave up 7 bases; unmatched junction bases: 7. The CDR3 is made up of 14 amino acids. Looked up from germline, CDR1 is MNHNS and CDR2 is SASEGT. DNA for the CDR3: TGTGCCAGCAGACCGACTAGCGCTATCGGGGAGCTGTTTTTT. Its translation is CASRPTSAIGELFF.

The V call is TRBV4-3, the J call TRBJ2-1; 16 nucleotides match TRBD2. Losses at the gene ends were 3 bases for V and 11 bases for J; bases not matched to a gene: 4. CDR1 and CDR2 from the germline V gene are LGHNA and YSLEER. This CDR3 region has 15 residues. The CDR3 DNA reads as TGCGCCAGCAGCCAGGGACTAGCGGGGGGGCCTCAGCAGTTCTTC. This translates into CASSQGLAGGPQQFF.